This T cell receptor (beta chain) was recorded in a study of CXCR3-negative and CXCR3-positive naive CD8 T cells. Findings and caveats of the study: Partial loss of CXCR3 expression followed cryopreservation; most assays used fresh PBMCs. For naive cells, CXCR3-negative and CXCR3-positive subsets had similar TRBV-TRBJ usage; for memory cells, usage differed. Diversity was high in both naive subsets and much lower in memory cells.

TRB cDNA was prepared as libraries by UMI-labeled 5' RACE. TCRdb reanalyzed the 5' RACE reads, giving one entry per CDR3 protein sequence and no DNA. The sample has about 28,000 distinct CDR3 sequences. In the case of this clonotype: What it binds is unknown.

The CDR3 loop spans 14 amino acids. Germline V CDR1 and CDR2: DFQATT, SNEGSKA (reference sequence). The rearrangement joins TRBV20-1 to TRBJ2-7; the D call from TCRdb, TRBD1, cannot be confirmed without DNA. The sample consisted of memory CD8+ T cells from blood. This TCR came from a human donor in good health. Some clones in this sample may be carry-over from other donors' samples. Here the CDR3 reads CSASQTGTVYEQYF.